This entry features one T cell receptor beta chain sequence. This CDR3 spans 13 amino acids. CDR1 and CDR2 from the germline V gene are SQVTM and ANQGSEA. The ends lost 6 bases at V and 6 bases at J; junction bases unmatched: 8. MiXCR, run by TCRdb on the RT-PCR reads, gives a single entry per CDR3 protein. Of hundreds of thousands of distinct CDR3 sequences in the sample, 11% to 15% were seen once. The specimen sequenced was memory CD4+ T cells from blood. This TCR came from a female donor in good health, serving as a healthy control. The V and J genes are TRBV29-1 and TRBJ2-1, with TRBD1 identical over 7 bases. The CDR3 nucleotides read TGCAGCGTCGCAGACAGGGTCGGCAATGAGCAGTTCTTC. Protein sequence: CSVADRVGNEQFF.